The 21 T cell receptor beta chains reported below all come from one sample, sequenced in a study of blood T cells in healthy people across ages. A second PCR of 7 to 11 cycles used a sample-barcoded 5' primer and a J-beta primer mix. TCRdb reprocessed the 5' RACE reads via MiXCR and lists one record per CDR3 protein. This sample carries 700,000 to 850,000 distinct CDR3 sequences, roughly 40% of them seen once, and the ten largest clones take 10% to 15%. Sequences were obtained from blood. These receptors were collected from a man aged 18 to 35 in good health.

This clonotype appeared a few times. This sequence joins TRBV6-5 and TRBJ1-5, with D possibly TRBD1 on 6 matching bases. CDR3 length: 14 residues. The V end lost 6 bases, the J end lost 6 bases, and 15 bases lay between the germline ends. Germline V CDR1 and CDR2: MNHEY, SVGAGI. The CDR3 loop is CASSKGQFGQPQHF. The CDR3 DNA is TGTGCCAGCAGCAAAGGACAGTTTGGTCAGCCCCAGCATTTT.

The V and J genes are TRBV6-1 and TRBJ2-7, with D unclear. This CDR3 is built from 14 residues. Trimming left V 2 bases short and J 7 bases short, with 15 bases between. CDR1 is MNHNS and CDR2 is SASEGT in the germline V gene. CDR3 nucleotides: TGTGCCAGCAGTGAATTCGGCAGTGACAATGAGCAGTACTTC. This sequence encodes CASSEFGSDNEQYF.

The V call is TRBV7-2, the J call TRBJ1-1, with a weak D call TRBD1 (6 bases). The CDR3 is 16 residues long. With 5 bases removed from V and 2 bases from J, the gap between germline ends came to 18 bases. The germline V gene has CDR1 SGHTA and CDR2 FQGNSA. The CDR3 spells CASSTPTGHSNTEAFF. The CDR3 coding sequence is TGTGCCAGCAGCACCCCTACGGGACACTCAAACACTGAAGCTTTCTTT.

This clonotype was picked up a small number of times. The J gene is TRBJ2-3, the V gene TRBV6-2 or TRBV6-3; D is possibly TRBD1 or TRBD2 (5 bases each). Between the trimmed V and J ends, which lost 2 bases and 6 bases, there was a span of 24 bases. The CDR3 consists of 18 residues. In germline, CDR1 is MNHEY, CDR2 SVGEGT. The DNA of the CDR3 is TGTGCCAGCAGTTACGACGTGGGGACCCCCGGAATGGCGGATACGCAGTATTTT. Its protein product is CASSYDVGTPGMADTQYF.

This clonotype was seen repeatedly, ten times or more. The V call is TRBV15, the J call TRBJ2-1, with a tentative D call TRBD2 (5 bases). This CDR3 spans 13 amino acids. Looked up from germline, CDR1 is LNHNV and CDR2 is YYDKDF (reference sequence). Trimming pared 0 bases from V and 12 bases from J, leaving 12 bases between. The CDR3 DNA is TGTGCCACCAGCAGAGATGCGGTCGAGGGGCAGTTCTTC. Its translation is CATSRDAVEGQFF.

This CDR3 reads CASSSDGFNEQFF. CDR3 DNA sequence: TGTGCCAGCAGTTCCGACGGGTTTAATGAGCAGTTCTTC. The V gene is TRBV12-3 or TRBV12-4, the J gene TRBJ2-1; D not resolved. This CDR3 has 13 residues. Trimming removed 4 bases at V and 7 bases at J, with 11 bases between.

This clonotype was seen only a few times. The chain carries TRBV7-8 and TRBJ2-3; the D gene is possibly TRBD1 (6 bases). CDR1 is SGHVS and CDR2 is FQNEAQ in the germline V gene. V gave up 5 bases and J gave up 0 bases, with 18 bases separating them. This CDR3 is 17 amino acids long. CDR3 sequence: CASSQLRVRGSTDTQYF. Here the CDR3 DNA reads TGTGCCAGCAGCCAGCTTCGTGTCAGGGGTAGCACAGATACGCAGTATTTT.

The J gene is TRBJ1-2, the V gene TRBV28, with 7 positions matching TRBD1. After removal of 5 bases from V and 7 bases from J, the junction contained 7 bases not matched to a gene. Per the germline V gene, CDR1 is MDHEN and CDR2 is SYDVKM. There are 13 residues in the CDR3. DNA for the CDR3: TGTGCCAGCAGTCTGACAGGGTCTAGTGGCTACACCTTC. Its translation is CASSLTGSSGYTF.

The rearrangement uses TRBV6-2 or TRBV6-3 and TRBJ2-3, with 8 bases identical to TRBD2. J was trimmed by 4 bases and V by 6 bases; bases with no gene match: 6. The length of the CDR3 is 14 residues. CDR1 is MNHEY, CDR2 SVGEGT, per germline. The CDR3 loop is CASSPTSEADTQYF. The CDR3, as DNA: TGTGCCAGCAGCCCGACTAGCGAGGCAGATACGCAGTATTTT.

The rearrangement joins TRBV20-1 to TRBJ2-5, with D perhaps matching TRBD1 or TRBD2 (6 bases each). The V gene lost 7 bases and the J gene lost 4 bases, with 16 bases spanning the gap. The CDR3 totals 13 residues. Germline V gene data show CDR1 as DFQATT and CDR2 as SNEGSKA (reference sequence). This CDR3 reads CSVLRGGRETQYF. CDR3 coding DNA: TGCAGTGTACTTCGAGGGGGGAGAGAGACCCAGTACTTC.

V and J are TRBV4-3 and TRBJ2-3, with D possibly being TRBD2 (6 bases). Trimming took 3 bases from V and 7 from J, leaving 23 bases between them. The CDR3 has 17 residues. CDR1 and CDR2 (germline): LGHNA, YSLEER. CDR3 DNA: TGCGCCAGCAGCCAGGCTTTAGGGCTAGCGAGGGGAAATACGCAGTATTTT. Amino acids: CASSQALGLARGNTQYF.

The gene calls are TRBV6-5 and TRBJ2-3; 11 bases align to TRBD1. With 2 bases clipped from V and 3 bases from J, the junction kept 4 bases outside the gene matches. The length of the CDR3 is 16 residues. CDR1 is MNHEY and CDR2 is SVGAGI in the germline V gene. Here the CDR3 DNA reads TGTGCCAGCAGTTACGGACAGGGGGCAGTGACAGATACGCAGTATTTT. The encoded protein is CASSYGQGAVTDTQYF.

A remark on this clonotype: It is unclear where the CDR3 begins or ends on the DNA, so no DNA is shown, and the CDR3 is as TCRdb lists it. This CDR3 reads CSARDWAEGNGYF. This chain connects TRBV20-1 to TRBJ2-3; TRBD1, as called in the table, went unchecked against the DNA. 13 amino acids form the CDR3, both terminal residues included. The V gene's germline CDR1 is DFQATT and CDR2 SNEGSKA (reference sequence).

In this sample, this clonotype turned up a few times. This chain joins TRBV11-2 and TRBJ1-2; a possible D gene is TRBD1 (5 bases). The germline CDR1 and CDR2 sequences are SGHAT and FQNNGV. V lost 3 bases, J lost 8 bases, and 16 bases lay in between. The CDR3 is 14 residues long. This CDR3 reads CASSFTGQGGGYTF. The CDR3 DNA reads as TGTGCCAGCAGCTTTACTGGGCAGGGTGGAGGCTACACCTTC. Based on the CDR3 plus reference TRBV11-2 and TRBJ1-2, the full variable domain is EAGVAQSPRYKIIEKRQSVAFWCNPISGHATLYWYQQILGQGPKLLIQFQNNGVVDDSQLPKDRFSAERLKGVDSTLKIQPAKLEDSAVYLCASSFTGQGGGYTFGSGTRLTVV.

The chain couples TRBV4-3 to TRBJ2-5; 9 nucleotides align to TRBD2. V lost 0 bases and J lost 11; bases outside the gene matches: 13. This CDR3 comprises 16 residues. The germline gives CDR1 LGHNA, CDR2 YSLEER. The CDR3 protein is CASSQEASGVLNEQYF. The CDR3 DNA follows: TGCGCCAGCAGCCAAGAAGCTAGCGGGGTCCTCAATGAGCAGTACTTC.

This clonotype was seen repeatedly, ten times or more. The J gene is TRBJ1-4, the V gene TRBV12-3 or TRBV12-4; 10 bases fit TRBD1. V was pared by 5 bases and J by 6 bases, with 3 bases of the junction left unmatched. The CDR3 runs to 14 residues. CDR3 region: CASSRTGGDEKLFF. In nucleotides, the CDR3 is TGTGCCAGCAGTAGGACAGGGGGAGATGAAAAACTGTTTTTT.

The chain combines TRBV27 with TRBJ1-5, with 8 bases aligning to TRBD1. V lost 5 bases, J lost 2 bases, and 5 bases stayed unmatched. The length of the CDR3 is 15 residues. Looked up from germline, CDR1 is MNHEY and CDR2 is SMNVEV (reference sequence). The CDR3 DNA reads as TGTGCCAGCAGTCCCCAGGACAGGGGCAATCAGCCCCAGCATTTT. This sequence encodes CASSPQDRGNQPQHF.

On this clonotype: The junction differs from germline at one of its ends, possibly a read error. This rearrangement joins TRBV27 to TRBJ1-2, with TRBD1 matching over 9 bases. CDR1 and CDR2 (germline): MNHEY, SMNVEV (reference sequence). The length of the CDR3 is 13 residues. CDR3 amino acids: CAGSPRTGVGYTF. For the CDR3, the DNA is TGTGCCGGCAGCCCCCGGACAGGGGTCGGCTACACCTTC.

This chain joins TRBV7-9 and TRBJ2-5, with a weak D call TRBD1 (6 bases). Trimming left V 6 bases short and J 1 base short, with 12 bases between. CDR1 and CDR2 (germline): SEHNR, FQNEAQ (reference sequence). The length of the CDR3 is 14 residues. In DNA, the CDR3 is TGTGCCAGCAGTTATCGACAGGCCCAAGAGACCCAGTACTTC. The encoded protein is CASSYRQAQETQYF.

The chain recombines TRBV20-1 with TRBJ2-3; 8 nucleotides line up with TRBD2. This CDR3 contains 15 residues. Trimming cost V 3 bases and J 2 bases; bases outside gene matches: 7. Germline V gene lookup returns CDR1 DFQATT and CDR2 SNEGSKA (reference sequence). Written as DNA, the CDR3 is TGCAGTGCTAGGTCCGGGGGGGCGTTCACAGATACGCAGTATTTT. This sequence encodes CSARSGGAFTDTQYF.

The J gene is TRBJ1-2, the V gene TRBV7-9, with 10 bases matching TRBD1. Germline CDR1 and CDR2: SEHNR and FQNEAQ (reference sequence). Trimming at V came to 5 bases and at J to 5 bases, leaving 8 bases not matched to a gene. This CDR3 has 15 residues. The CDR3 protein is CASSPLPGQGYGYTF. Here the CDR3 DNA reads TGTGCCAGCAGCCCCCTACCGGGACAGGGGTATGGCTACACCTTC.